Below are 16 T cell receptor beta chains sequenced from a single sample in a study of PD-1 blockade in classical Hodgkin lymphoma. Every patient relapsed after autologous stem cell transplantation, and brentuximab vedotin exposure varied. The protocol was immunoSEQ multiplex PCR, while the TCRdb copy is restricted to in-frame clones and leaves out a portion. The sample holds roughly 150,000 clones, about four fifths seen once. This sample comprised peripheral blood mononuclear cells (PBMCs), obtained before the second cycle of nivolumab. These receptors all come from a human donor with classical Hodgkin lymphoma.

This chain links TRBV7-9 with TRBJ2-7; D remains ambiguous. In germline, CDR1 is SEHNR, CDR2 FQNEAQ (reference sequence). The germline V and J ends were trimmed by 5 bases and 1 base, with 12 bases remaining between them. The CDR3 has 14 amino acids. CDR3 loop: CASSPDGWSYEQYF. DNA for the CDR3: TGTGCCAGCAGCCCAGATGGGTGGTCCTACGAGCAGTACTTC. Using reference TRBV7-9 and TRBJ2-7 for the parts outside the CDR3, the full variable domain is DTGVSQNPRHKITKRGQNVTFRCDPISEHNRLYWYRQTLGQGPEFLTYFQNEAQLEKSRLLSDRFSAERPKGSFSTLEIQRTEQGDSAMYLCASSPDGWSYEQYFGPGTRLTVT.

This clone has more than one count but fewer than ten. The DNA for the CDR3 is TGTGCCAGCAGTCTCCAGGGAGTCAATGAAAAACTGTTTTTT. Its translation: CASSLQGVNEKLFF. V and J are TRBV27 and TRBJ1-4, with D perhaps TRBD1 (5 bases). Germline V gene data show CDR1 as MNHEY and CDR2 as SMNVEV (reference sequence). The ends were cut back, 5 bases at V and 5 bases at J, with 12 bases in the middle. The CDR3 covers 14 residues.

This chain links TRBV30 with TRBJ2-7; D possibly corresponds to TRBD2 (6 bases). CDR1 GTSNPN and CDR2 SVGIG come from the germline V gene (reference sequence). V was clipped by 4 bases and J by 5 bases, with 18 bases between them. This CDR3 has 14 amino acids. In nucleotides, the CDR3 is TGTGCCTGGAACTCCGGAGGGGCAGGTCACGAGCAGTACTTC. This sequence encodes CAWNSGGAGHEQYF.

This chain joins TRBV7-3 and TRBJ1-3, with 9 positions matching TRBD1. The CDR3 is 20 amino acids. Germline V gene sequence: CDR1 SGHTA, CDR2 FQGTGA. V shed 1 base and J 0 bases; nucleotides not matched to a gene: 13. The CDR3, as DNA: TGTGCCAGCAGCTTAATTATCTGGGGGACAGGGACCCTCTCTGGAAACACCATATATTTT. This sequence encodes CASSLIIWGTGTLSGNTIYF.

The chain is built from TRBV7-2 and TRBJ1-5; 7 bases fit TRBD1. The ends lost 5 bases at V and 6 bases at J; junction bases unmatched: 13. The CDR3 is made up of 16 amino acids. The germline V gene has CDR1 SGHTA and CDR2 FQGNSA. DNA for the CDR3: TGTGCCAGCAGCCACCACGGGACAGACGGGGGTCAGCCCCAGCATTTT. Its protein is CASSHHGTDGGQPQHF.

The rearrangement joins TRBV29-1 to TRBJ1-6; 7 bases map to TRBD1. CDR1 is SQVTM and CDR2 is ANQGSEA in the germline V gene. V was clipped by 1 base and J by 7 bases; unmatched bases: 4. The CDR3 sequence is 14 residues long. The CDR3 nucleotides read TGCAGCGTTGAAGCGGCGGGACAGAATTCACCCCTCCACTTT. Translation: CSVEAAGQNSPLHF.

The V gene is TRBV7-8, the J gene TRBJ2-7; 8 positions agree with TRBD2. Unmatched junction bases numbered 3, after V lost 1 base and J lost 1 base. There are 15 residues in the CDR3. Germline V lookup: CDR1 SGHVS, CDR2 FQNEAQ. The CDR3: CASSLVAGSSYEQYF. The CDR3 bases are TGTGCCAGCAGCTTAGTAGCGGGGAGTTCCTACGAGCAGTACTTC.

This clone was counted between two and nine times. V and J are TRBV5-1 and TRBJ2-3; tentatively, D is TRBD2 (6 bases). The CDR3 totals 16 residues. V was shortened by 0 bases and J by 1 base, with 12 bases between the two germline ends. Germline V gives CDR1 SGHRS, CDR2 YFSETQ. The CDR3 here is CASSLGQGGGTDTQYF. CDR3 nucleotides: TGCGCCAGCAGCTTGGGGCAGGGAGGAGGCACAGATACGCAGTATTTT.

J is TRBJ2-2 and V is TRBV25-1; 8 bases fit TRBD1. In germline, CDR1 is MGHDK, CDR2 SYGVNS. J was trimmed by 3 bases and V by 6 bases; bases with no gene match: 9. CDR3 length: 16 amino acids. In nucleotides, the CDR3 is TGTGCCAGCAGATCGGTCGACAGGGGTTACACCGGGGAGCTGTTTTTT. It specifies CASRSVDRGYTGELFF.

CDR3 sequence (DNA): TGTGCCAGCAGTTTATACTCGGCCCCTAGCAATCAGCCCCAGCATTTT. Encoded protein: CASSLYSAPSNQPQHF. This chain connects TRBV28 to TRBJ1-5; D gene ambiguous. V gave up 1 base and J gave up 0 bases, with 10 bases separating them. Germline-derived CDR1 and CDR2 are MDHEN and SYDVKM. This CDR3 comprises 16 residues.

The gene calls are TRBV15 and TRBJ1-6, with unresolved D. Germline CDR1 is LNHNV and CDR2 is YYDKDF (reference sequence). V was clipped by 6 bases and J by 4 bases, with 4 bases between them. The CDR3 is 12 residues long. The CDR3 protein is CATRQYNSPLHF. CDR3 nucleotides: TGTGCCACCAGACAGTATAATTCACCCCTCCACTTT. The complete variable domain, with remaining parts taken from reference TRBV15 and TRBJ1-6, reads DAMVIQNPRYQVTQFGKPVTLSCSQTLNHNVMYWYQQKSSQAPKLLFHYYDKDFNNEADTPDNFQSRRPNTSFCFLDIRSPGLGDTAMYLCATRQYNSPLHFGNGTRLTVT.

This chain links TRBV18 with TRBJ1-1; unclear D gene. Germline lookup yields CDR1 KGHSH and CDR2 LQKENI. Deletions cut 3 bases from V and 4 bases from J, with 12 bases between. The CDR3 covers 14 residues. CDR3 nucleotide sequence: TGTGCCAGCTCACCGGATTCAGCAAGCACTGAAGCTTTCTTT. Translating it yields CASSPDSASTEAFF.

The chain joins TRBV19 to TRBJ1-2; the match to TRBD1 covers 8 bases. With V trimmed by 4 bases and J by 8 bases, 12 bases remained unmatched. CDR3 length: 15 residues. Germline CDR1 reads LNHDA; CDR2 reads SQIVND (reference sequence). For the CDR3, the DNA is TGTGCCAGTAGTACCTCCCGGACAGGGAAGGAAGGCTACACCTTC. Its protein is CASSTSRTGKEGYTF.

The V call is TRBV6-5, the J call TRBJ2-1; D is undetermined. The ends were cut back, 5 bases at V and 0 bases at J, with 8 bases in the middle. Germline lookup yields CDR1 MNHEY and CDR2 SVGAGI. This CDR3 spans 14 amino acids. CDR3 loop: CASSPIGSYNEQFF. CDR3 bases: TGTGCCAGCAGTCCAATTGGCTCCTACAATGAGCAGTTCTTC.

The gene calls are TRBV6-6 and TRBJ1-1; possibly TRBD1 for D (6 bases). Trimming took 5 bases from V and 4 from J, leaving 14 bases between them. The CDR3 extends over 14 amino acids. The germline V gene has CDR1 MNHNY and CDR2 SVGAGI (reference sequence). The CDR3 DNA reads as TGTGCCAGCAGTACTCAGGACAGAGCCACTGAAGCTTTCTTT. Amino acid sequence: CASSTQDRATEAFF.

CDR3 DNA: TGTGCCAGCAGCGTAGGAGTCGGTGTTGGCCGGCTGAATGAAGCTTTCTTT. Translation gives CASSVGVGVGRLNEAFF. The V gene is TRBV9, the J gene TRBJ1-1; unclear D gene. The V and J ends lost 0 bases and 7 bases respectively, with 22 bases between them. There are 17 residues in the CDR3. Germline CDR1 is SGDLS and CDR2 is YYNGEE.